These 20 T cell receptor beta chains were sequenced from one sample in a study of control samples from healthy donors and cancer patients. The repertoire was sequenced with immunoSEQ multiplex PCR; TCRdb's copy has only in-frame clones and lacks some. In the table there are some 200,000 clones, roughly 91% of which are singletons. The source material was blood. Source of these receptors: a young woman in good health.

The gene calls are TRBV4-3 and TRBJ2-7, with 10 nucleotides matching TRBD2. Germline V gene lookup returns CDR1 LGHNA and CDR2 YSLEER. Trimming took 4 bases from V and 0 from J; bases not matched to a gene: 3. This CDR3 comprises 15 residues. In DNA form, the CDR3 reads TGCGCCAGCAGCCGAGAGCGGGAGGGCTCCTACGAGCAGTACTTC. This sequence encodes CASSREREGSYEQYF.

This rearrangement joins TRBV5-6 to TRBJ2-7; D perhaps matches TRBD1 (6 bases). This CDR3 has 14 residues. Trimming took 2 bases from V and 0 from J, leaving 9 bases between them. Germline V CDR1 and CDR2: SGHDT, YYEEEE. For the CDR3, the DNA is TGTGCCAGCAGCTTCCCGGACAGCTCCTACGAGCAGTACTTC. Translating gives CASSFPDSSYEQYF.

The CDR3 DNA reads TGTGCCAGCAGTTTATGGCAGGGGGCACCCTATGGCTACACCTTC. Translating gives CASSLWQGAPYGYTF. This sequence joins TRBV27 and TRBJ1-2; 8 bases map to TRBD1. V was clipped by 1 base and J by 4 bases; unmatched bases: 5. CDR1 is MNHEY and CDR2 is SMNVEV in the germline V gene (reference sequence). This CDR3 has 15 amino acids.

This chain joins TRBV9 and TRBJ1-1; unclear D gene. Germline-derived CDR1 and CDR2 are SGDLS and YYNGEE. The CDR3 runs to 9 residues. The V end was cut by 9 bases, the J end by 3 bases, with 3 bases between. This chain's CDR3 is CATDTEAFF. CDR3 DNA: TGTGCCACCGACACTGAAGCTTTCTTT.

The chain carries TRBV12-5 and TRBJ2-4, with D hard to call. Trimming cost V 6 bases and J 0 bases, with 3 bases left between them. The germline CDR1 and CDR2 sequences are LGHNT and FRNRAP. This CDR3 comprises 12 residues. CDR3 protein: CASGVAKNIQYF. The CDR3 coding sequence is TGTGCTAGTGGAGTAGCCAAAAACATTCAGTACTTC. The complete variable domain, with remaining parts taken from reference TRBV12-5 and TRBJ2-4, reads DARVTQTPRHKVTEMGQEVTMRCQPILGHNTVFWYRQTMMQGLELLAYFRNRAPLDDSGMPKDRFSAEMPDATLATLKIQPSEPRDSAVYFCASGVAKNIQYFGAGTRLSVL.

This chain connects TRBV18 to TRBJ1-1, with 10 bases that match TRBD1. This CDR3 has 13 residues. Germline loops: CDR1 KGHSH, CDR2 LQKENI. The V and J ends lost 3 bases and 7 bases, in that order; junction bases with no gene match: 2. The CDR3 here is CASSPGQGGEAFF. In DNA form, the CDR3 reads TGTGCCAGCTCACCCGGACAGGGGGGTGAAGCTTTCTTT.

In nucleotides, the CDR3 is TGTGCCACCAGCGACGCCGGGACAGGGGGTGAAGCTTTCTTT. Protein product: CATSDAGTGGEAFF. The chain joins TRBV15 to TRBJ1-1; 11 bases align to TRBD1. The CDR3 has 14 residues. V shed 5 bases and J 7 bases; nucleotides not matched to a gene: 6. CDR1 and CDR2 (germline): LNHNV, YYDKDF (reference sequence).

This CDR3 is CASSEPSGRAGNEQFF. In DNA form, the CDR3 reads TGTGCCAGCAGTGAGCCTAGCGGGAGGGCCGGGAATGAGCAGTTCTTC. The rearrangement joins TRBV2 to TRBJ2-1; 12 bases match TRBD2. V shed 3 bases and J 7 bases; nucleotides not matched to a gene: 7. CDR1 and CDR2 from the germline V gene are SNHLY and FYNNEI. This CDR3 contains 16 residues.

The CDR3 here is CASSQSAGDTEAFF. In DNA, the CDR3 is TGTGCCAGCAGCCAATCGGCAGGGGACACTGAAGCTTTCTTT. The J gene is TRBJ1-1, the V gene TRBV16; D is possibly TRBD1 (6 bases). The CDR3 covers 14 residues. V gave up 0 bases and J gave up 3 bases, with 8 bases separating them. Germline V gene sequence: CDR1 KGHSY, CDR2 FQNENV. Using reference TRBV16 and TRBJ1-1 for the parts outside the CDR3, the full variable domain is GEEVAQTPKHLVRGEGQKAKLYCAPIKGHSYVFWYQQVLKNEFKFLISFQNENVFDETGMPKERFSAKCLPNSPCSLEIQATKLEDSAVYFCASSQSAGDTEAFFGQGTRLTVV.

The chain is built from TRBV19 and TRBJ2-7; D possibly corresponds to TRBD2 (6 bases). Trimming pared 4 bases from V and 0 bases from J, leaving 7 bases between. Germline V gives CDR1 LNHDA, CDR2 SQIVND (reference sequence). CDR3 length: 13 amino acids. Here the CDR3 DNA reads TGTGCCAGTAGTAGCGGGGTCTCCTACGAGCAGTACTTC. Translating gives CASSSGVSYEQYF.

This clone has a single count. The chain uses TRBV28 and TRBJ1-5; 8 bases fit TRBD1. The germline gives CDR1 MDHEN, CDR2 SYDVKM. CDR3 length: 14 residues. After removal of 8 bases from V and 4 bases from J, the junction contained 7 bases not matched to a gene. This CDR3 reads CASLGQGGNQPQHF. In DNA form, the CDR3 reads TGTGCCAGCCTCGGACAGGGAGGTAATCAGCCCCAGCATTTT.

The chain couples TRBV20-1 to TRBJ2-4; 13 bases match TRBD2. The V segment lost 3 bases and the J segment 8 bases; nucleotides outside the gene matches: 7. The CDR3 is 15 residues long. CDR1 DFQATT and CDR2 SNEGSKA come from the germline V gene (reference sequence). CDR3 DNA: TGCAGTGCTAGTACCGGGACTAGCGGGATAGACATTCAGTACTTC. Its translation is CSASTGTSGIDIQYF.

In this sample, this clone turned up once. The CDR3 sequence is CASTSGPMNTEAFF. The CDR3 nucleotides are TGTGCCAGCACTTCGGGACCCATGAACACTGAAGCTTTCTTT. V usage is TRBV25-1 and J usage is TRBJ1-1, with D perhaps matching TRBD1 (5 bases). Germline V CDR1 and CDR2: MGHDK, SYGVNS. Trimming took off 7 bases at V and 0 bases at J, with 12 bases between the two ends. The CDR3 is 14 residues long.

V is TRBV6-4 and J is TRBJ2-1, with TRBD2 as a possible D gene (6 bases). Germline V gene data show CDR1 as MRHNA and CDR2 as SNTAGT. The CDR3 length is 14 residues. V was pared by 0 bases and J by 8 bases, with 11 bases between. CDR3 sequence: CASSDSGGSHEQFF. CDR3 DNA sequence: TGTGCCAGCAGTGACTCGGGGGGTTCCCATGAGCAGTTCTTC.

The V and J genes are TRBV12-5 and TRBJ2-7; TRBD2 matches at 12 bases. This CDR3 comprises 17 residues. In germline, CDR1 is LGHNT, CDR2 FRNRAP. With V trimmed by 1 base and J by 1 base, 5 bases remained unmatched. The CDR3 DNA follows: TGTGCTAGTGGTTTGGAGACTAGCGGGAGTTCATCCTACGAGCAGTACTTC. It codes for CASGLETSGSSSYEQYF.

The J gene is TRBJ1-2, the V gene TRBV28; 11 bases align to TRBD1. The CDR3 length is 15 residues. CDR1 is MDHEN, CDR2 SYDVKM, per germline. The trim removed 5 bases at V and 5 bases at J, leaving 7 bases unmatched. For the CDR3, the DNA is TGTGCCAGCAGTACCTCGGACAGGGGGCCGTATGGCTACACCTTC. This translates into CASSTSDRGPYGYTF.

The CDR3 DNA sequence: TGTGCCAGCAGTGGGCCAGGGGCGGACTATGGCTACACCTTC. Its protein product is CASSGPGADYGYTF. The rearrangement links TRBV25-1 to TRBJ1-2, with TRBD1 as a possible D gene (6 bases). The V gene's germline CDR1 is MGHDK and CDR2 SYGVNS. The CDR3 runs to 14 residues. The V and J ends lost 4 bases and 3 bases respectively, with 12 bases between them.

V and J are TRBV11-3 and TRBJ1-6; TRBD1 aligns across 9 bases. The CDR3 extends over 14 amino acids. Germline-derived CDR1 and CDR2 are SGHNT and YENEEA. J lost 7 bases, V lost 5 bases, and 3 bases had no gene match. CDR3 sequence: CASSRGTGNSPLHF. DNA for the CDR3: TGTGCCAGCAGCCGTGGGACAGGGAATTCACCCCTCCACTTT.

This chain uses TRBV6-1 with TRBJ2-7; 11 bases align to TRBD2. The CDR3 has 14 amino acids. Germline lookup yields CDR1 MNHNS and CDR2 SASEGT. V shed 2 bases and J 7 bases; nucleotides not matched to a gene: 4. The CDR3, as DNA: TGTGCCAGCAGTGAACCAGTAGCGGGAGGGGAGCAGTACTTC. Amino acids: CASSEPVAGGEQYF.

The V call is TRBV7-9, the J call TRBJ1-4; 8 nucleotides align to TRBD1. The V gene end was trimmed by 6 bases and the J gene end by 0 bases; junction bases not matched to a gene: 6. The CDR3 covers 16 residues. The germline V gene encodes CDR1 SEHNR and CDR2 FQNEAQ (reference sequence). In DNA, the CDR3 is TGTGCCAGCAGATCTACAGGGGGTTCAACTAATGAAAAACTGTTTTTT. Translated: CASRSTGGSTNEKLFF. The full variable domain, its missing parts supplied by reference TRBV7-9 and TRBJ1-4, is DTGVSQNPRHKITKRGQNVTFRCDPISEHNRLYWYRQTLGQGPEFLTYFQNEAQLEKSRLLSDRFSAERPKGSFSTLEIQRTEQGDSAMYLCASRSTGGSTNEKLFFGSGTQLSVL.